One sample yielded the 29 T cell receptor beta chains listed below, sequenced in a study of T cells in localized non-small cell lung cancer. Clones were read by immunoSEQ multiplex PCR, and TCRdb kept only the in-frame ones, dropping some. The table records 45,000 or so clones, about four fifths of them present only once. This sample comprised peripheral blood mononuclear cells, obtained before any cancer treatment. The receptors stem from a man aged 35 to 70 with stage III lung adenocarcinoma.

This clone came up once. This chain uses TRBV29-1 with TRBJ1-2; D is unclear. V shed 5 bases and J shed 4 bases, with 14 bases lying between them. This CDR3 has 13 residues. CDR1 and CDR2 (germline): SQVTM, ANQGSEA. Here the CDR3 DNA reads TGCAGCGTTCCCCACGTAGGGCTCTATGGCTACACCTTC. It yields the protein CSVPHVGLYGYTF.

This sequence joins TRBV11-3 and TRBJ2-1; 9 positions match TRBD2. This CDR3 is 16 amino acids long. V gave up 5 bases and J gave up 1 base; unmatched junction bases: 6. Looked up from germline, CDR1 is SGHNT and CDR2 is YENEEA. The CDR3 loop reads CASSRSGGLSYNEQFF. The CDR3 region has the DNA TGTGCCAGCAGCCGTAGCGGGGGCCTTTCCTACAATGAGCAGTTCTTC.

This chain joins TRBV10-3 and TRBJ1-1, with 10 bases that match TRBD1. Germline V gene sequence: CDR1 ENHRY, CDR2 SYGVKD. The CDR3 has 14 amino acids. The J segment lost 4 bases and the V segment lost 2 bases, leaving 1 base of the junction unmatched. CDR3 sequence reads: CAISEDRGLTEAFF. CDR3 nucleotide sequence: TGTGCCATCAGTGAGGACAGGGGGCTCACTGAAGCTTTCTTT.

Here the CDR3 reads CATSGVSTDTQYF. In nucleotides, the CDR3 is TGTGCCACCAGCGGGGTCAGCACAGATACGCAGTATTTT. The V gene is TRBV15, the J gene TRBJ2-3; D call uncertain. V was shortened by 5 bases and J by 0 bases, with 6 bases between the two germline ends. This CDR3 region has 13 residues. Germline V lookup: CDR1 LNHNV, CDR2 YYDKDF (reference sequence).

In regard to this clone: One end of the junction is discordant with germline, which a read error may explain. This sample also contains other DNA sequences that code for the same CDR3. This chain uses TRBV19 with TRBJ1-6; 7 bases align to TRBD1. Germline CDR1 LNHDA, CDR2 SQIVND (reference sequence). The length of the CDR3 is 14 residues. CDR3 DNA sequence: TGTGCTAGTAAAGACAGGGAATTTCATTCACCCCTCCACTTT. Protein sequence: CASKDREFHSPLHF.

This chain connects TRBV30 to TRBJ2-5, with 8 bases identical to TRBD2. The CDR3 sequence is 17 residues long. CDR1 GTSNPN and CDR2 SVGIG come from the germline V gene (reference sequence). The J segment lost 0 bases and the V segment lost 4 bases, leaving 13 bases of the junction unmatched. CDR3 amino acids: CAWTDYAGTRNQETQYF. In DNA form, the CDR3 reads TGTGCCTGGACCGACTATGCTGGGACTAGGAACCAAGAGACCCAGTACTTC.

The rearrangement uses TRBV13 and TRBJ2-5; 8 bases line up with TRBD1. Germline loops: CDR1 PRHDT, CDR2 FYEKMQ (reference sequence). The V gene end was trimmed by 2 bases and the J gene end by 5 bases; junction bases not matched to a gene: 4. The CDR3 length is 14 residues. The CDR3 DNA reads as TGTGCCAGCAGCTTACAGGGGGCTGGGGAGACCCAGTACTTC. Translation: CASSLQGAGETQYF.

The chain is built from TRBV10-3 and TRBJ2-1; D is perhaps TRBD2 (6 bases). Trimming took 10 bases from V and 8 from J, leaving 24 bases between them. CDR1 is ENHRY and CDR2 is SYGVKD in the germline V gene. The CDR3 runs to 15 residues. CDR3 residues: CAKPGGGGNSHEQFF. In DNA form, the CDR3 reads TGTGCCAAACCCGGTGGTGGAGGGAATTCACATGAGCAGTTCTTC.

The J gene is TRBJ1-5, the V gene TRBV10-3; D is uncertain. This CDR3 has 13 residues. V gave up 4 bases and J gave up 2 bases, with 6 bases separating them. Looked up from germline, CDR1 is ENHRY and CDR2 is SYGVKD. CDR3 protein: CAISGDRNQPQHF. CDR3 nucleotide sequence: TGTGCCATCAGTGGGGATCGCAATCAGCCCCAGCATTTT.

The genes are TRBV7-2 and TRBJ2-5, with D unclear. This CDR3 comprises 13 residues. Germline values: CDR1 SGHTA, CDR2 FQGNSA. V lost 3 bases to trimming and J lost 1 base, with 6 bases between them. The CDR3 loop reads CASSLNSQETQYF. CDR3 in DNA: TGTGCCAGCAGCTTGAACTCCCAAGAGACCCAGTACTTC. The variable domain in full, completed from reference TRBV7-2 and TRBJ2-5, reads GAGVSQSPSNKVTEKGKDVELRCDPISGHTALYWYRQSLGQGLEFLIYFQGNSAPDKSGLPSDRFSAERTGGSVSTLTIQRTQQEDSAVYLCASSLNSQETQYFGPGTRLLVL.

V gene TRBV29-1 combines with J gene TRBJ2-7, with TRBD2 matching 10 bases. Germline V lookup: CDR1 SQVTM, CDR2 ANQGSEA. The trim removed 5 bases at V and 1 base at J, leaving 2 bases unmatched. This CDR3 has 13 residues. DNA for the CDR3: TGCAGCGTTCTAGCGGGGGATTCCTACGAGCAGTACTTC. Translation gives CSVLAGDSYEQYF.

The rearrangement uses TRBV5-1 and TRBJ2-7, with unresolved D. The CDR3 contains 13 residues. Germline CDR1 and CDR2: SGHRS and YFSETQ. Trimming stripped 0 bases from V and 3 bases from J, with 7 bases between. CDR3 DNA: TGCGCCAGCAGCTTGGGCACCGACTACGAGCAGTACTTC. Translating it yields CASSLGTDYEQYF.

This chain joins TRBV7-8 and TRBJ1-5, with 7 bases that match TRBD1. The CDR3 extends over 15 amino acids. CDR1 is SGHVS, CDR2 FQNEAQ, per germline. V lost 5 bases to trimming and J lost 2 bases; unmatched junction nucleotides: 6. In DNA, the CDR3 is TGTGCCAGCAGCCGAAGGACAGGTGGCAATCAGCCCCAGCATTTT. Protein sequence: CASSRRTGGNQPQHF.

The chain combines TRBV6-5 with TRBJ1-3; D is unresolved. Trimming pared 10 bases from V and 0 bases from J, leaving 13 bases between. Per germline, CDR1 MNHEY and CDR2 SVGAGI. This CDR3 is built from 14 residues. CDR3 region: CATESGHSGNTIYF. The CDR3 coding sequence is TGTGCCACCGAATCGGGCCACTCTGGAAACACCATATATTTT.

V usage is TRBV4-3 and J usage is TRBJ1-1; D is perhaps TRBD1 (5 bases). The CDR3 is 12 residues long. V was clipped by 2 bases and J by 7 bases, with 8 bases between them. Per germline, CDR1 LGHNA and CDR2 YSLEER. In nucleotides, the CDR3 is TGCGCCAGCAGCCAAATAACAGGTGAAGCTTTCTTT. Its translation is CASSQITGEAFF.

This clone was picked up one time. The rearrangement uses TRBV28 and TRBJ1-2; D gene ambiguous. Trimming took off 5 bases at V and 2 bases at J, with 15 bases between the two ends. Germline V gene lookup returns CDR1 MDHEN and CDR2 SYDVKM. The CDR3 runs 15 residues. This CDR3 is CASSPPSGSNYGYTF. For the CDR3, the DNA is TGTGCCAGCAGTCCACCCTCCGGGTCCAACTATGGCTACACCTTC.

V and J are TRBV10-3 and TRBJ1-5; D is ambiguous. Germline values: CDR1 ENHRY, CDR2 SYGVKD. The CDR3 contains 13 residues. The V end was cut by 7 bases, the J end by 5 bases, with 12 bases between. This CDR3 reads CAIKEERDQPQHF. CDR3 bases: TGTGCCATCAAGGAGGAAAGGGATCAGCCCCAGCATTTT.

The chain joins TRBV5-5 to TRBJ2-3; TRBD2 agrees at 7 bases. The CDR3 is 15 amino acids. Trimming cost V 5 bases and J 1 base; bases outside gene matches: 7. Germline lookup yields CDR1 SGHKS and CDR2 YYEKEE (reference sequence). CDR3 DNA sequence: TGTGCCAGCAGTTGGTTAGCGGGCGGCACAGATACGCAGTATTTT. This codes for CASSWLAGGTDTQYF. Supplemented by reference TRBV5-5 and TRBJ2-3, the full variable domain reads DAGVTQSPTHLIKTRGQQVTLRCSPISGHKSVSWYQQVLGQGPQFIFQYYEKEERGRGNFPDRFSARQFPNYSSELNVNALLLGDSALYLCASSWLAGGTDTQYFGPGTRLTVL.

The chain links TRBV7-3 to TRBJ2-3; a possible D gene is TRBD2 (5 bases). The CDR3 is 14 residues long. V was shortened by 2 bases and J by 1 base, with 7 bases between the two germline ends. CDR1 and CDR2 from the germline V gene are SGHTA and FQGTGA. CDR3: CASSLEGRTDTQYF. The CDR3 coding sequence is TGTGCCAGCAGCTTAGAGGGCCGCACAGATACGCAGTATTTT.

This clone has a handful of counts. The chain uses TRBV27 and TRBJ2-7; 10 bases fit TRBD1. This CDR3 is 15 amino acids long. V lost 3 bases, J lost 6 bases, and 8 bases stayed unmatched. The germline CDR1 and CDR2 sequences are MNHEY and SMNVEV (reference sequence). The CDR3 here is CASSFSTGTGAEQYF. In nucleotides, the CDR3 is TGTGCCAGCAGTTTTTCTACCGGGACAGGGGCCGAGCAGTACTTC.

The chain uses TRBV6-6 and TRBJ2-5; 7 bases are a match to TRBD2. The CDR3 runs to 16 residues. V lost 2 bases, J lost 5 bases, and 11 bases stayed unmatched. Germline assignment: CDR1 MNHNY and CDR2 SVGAGI (reference sequence). The CDR3 nucleotides are TGTGCCAGCAGTTACCCCTGGACTAGGGGATCGGAGACCCAGTACTTC. Its translation: CASSYPWTRGSETQYF.

The rearrangement links TRBV6-5 to TRBJ2-6, with D tentatively TRBD2 (5 bases). CDR3 length: 11 amino acids. Germline V lookup: CDR1 MNHEY, CDR2 SVGAGI. The V end was cut by 5 bases, the J end by 9 bases, with 5 bases between. CDR3: CASSAGNVLTF. As DNA, the CDR3 is TGTGCCAGCAGTGCGGGCAACGTCCTGACTTTC.

This clone was counted once. This chain connects TRBV7-6 to TRBJ2-7; 8 nucleotides line up with TRBD2. The germline V gene has CDR1 SGHVS and CDR2 FNYEAQ. This CDR3 has 16 residues. V shed 5 bases and J 3 bases; nucleotides not matched to a gene: 12. CDR3 sequence: CASSPGEAGGGYEQYF. Here the CDR3 DNA reads TGTGCCAGCAGCCCAGGTGAGGCGGGAGGAGGCTACGAGCAGTACTTC.

The chain has TRBV4-1 and TRBJ2-7; D perhaps matches TRBD1 (5 bases). This CDR3 is built from 12 residues. Germline-derived CDR1 and CDR2 are MGHRA and YSYEKL. The V end was cut by 2 bases, the J end by 6 bases, with 8 bases between. The CDR3 DNA follows: TGCGCCAGCAGCCAAACAGGAACCGAGCAGTACTTC. Translated: CASSQTGTEQYF.

The sample holds one count of this clone. The chain recombines TRBV11-2 with TRBJ2-5; 7 bases agree with TRBD1. From germline, CDR1 is SGHAT and CDR2 FQNNGV. The CDR3 contains 15 residues. Trimming at V came to 7 bases and at J to 2 bases, leaving 10 bases not matched to a gene. The CDR3 region is CASTLTTGVQETQYF. In nucleotides, the CDR3 is TGTGCCAGCACTCTTACAACAGGGGTTCAAGAGACCCAGTACTTC.

This chain joins TRBV6-4 and TRBJ2-1; 10 bases are a match to TRBD1. Germline V CDR1 and CDR2: MRHNA, SNTAGT. V lost 0 bases to trimming and J lost 7 bases; unmatched junction nucleotides: 3. This CDR3 has 15 residues. The CDR3 loop is CASSDSMGQGNEQFF. In DNA form, the CDR3 reads TGTGCCAGCAGTGACTCGATGGGACAGGGGAATGAGCAGTTCTTC.

This chain connects TRBV9 to TRBJ1-3; TRBD1 matches at 7 bases. The CDR3 has 16 residues. The germline CDR1 and CDR2 sequences are SGDLS and YYNGEE. V gave up 2 bases and J gave up 0 bases; unmatched junction bases: 5. The CDR3 nucleotides read TGTGCCAGCAGCGTCCAAGACAGGGCCTCTGGAAACACCATATATTTT. It specifies CASSVQDRASGNTIYF.

The chain links TRBV7-2 to TRBJ2-2; TRBD1 aligns across 7 bases. With V trimmed by 5 bases and J by 6 bases, 6 bases remained unmatched. The length of the CDR3 is 14 residues. Germline CDR1 reads SGHTA; CDR2 reads FQGNSA. CDR3 residues: CASSLQTGPGELFF. DNA for the CDR3: TGTGCCAGCAGCCTCCAGACAGGGCCCGGGGAGCTGTTTTTT. Variable domain in full (rest from reference TRBV7-2 and TRBJ2-2): GAGVSQSPSNKVTEKGKDVELRCDPISGHTALYWYRQSLGQGLEFLIYFQGNSAPDKSGLPSDRFSAERTGGSVSTLTIQRTQQEDSAVYLCASSLQTGPGELFFGEGSRLTVL.

This chain uses TRBV19 with TRBJ2-7, with TRBD2 as a possible D gene (6 bases). With 3 bases removed from V and 2 bases from J, the gap between germline ends came to 14 bases. CDR3 length equals 15 residues. Germline assignment: CDR1 LNHDA and CDR2 SQIVND (reference sequence). The CDR3 spells CASSISGGVAYEQYF. The CDR3 DNA reads as TGTGCCAGTAGTATTTCAGGCGGGGTCGCCTACGAGCAGTACTTC.